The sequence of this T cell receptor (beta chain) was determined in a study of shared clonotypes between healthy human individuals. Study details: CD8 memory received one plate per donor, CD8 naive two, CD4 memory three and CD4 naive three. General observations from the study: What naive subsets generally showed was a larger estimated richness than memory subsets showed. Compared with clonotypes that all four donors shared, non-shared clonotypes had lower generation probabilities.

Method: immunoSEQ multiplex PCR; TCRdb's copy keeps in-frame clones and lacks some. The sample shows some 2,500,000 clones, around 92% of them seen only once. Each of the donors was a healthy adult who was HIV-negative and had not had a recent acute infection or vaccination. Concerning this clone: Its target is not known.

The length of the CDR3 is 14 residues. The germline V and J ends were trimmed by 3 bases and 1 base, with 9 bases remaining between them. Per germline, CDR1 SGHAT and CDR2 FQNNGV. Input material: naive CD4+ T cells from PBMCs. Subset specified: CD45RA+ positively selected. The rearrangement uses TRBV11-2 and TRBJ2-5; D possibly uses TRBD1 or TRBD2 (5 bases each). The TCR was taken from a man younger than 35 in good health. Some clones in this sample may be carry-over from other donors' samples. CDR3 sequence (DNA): TGTGCCAGCAGCTTCGGTGGGACCCAAGAGACCCAGTACTTC. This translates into CASSFGGTQETQYF.